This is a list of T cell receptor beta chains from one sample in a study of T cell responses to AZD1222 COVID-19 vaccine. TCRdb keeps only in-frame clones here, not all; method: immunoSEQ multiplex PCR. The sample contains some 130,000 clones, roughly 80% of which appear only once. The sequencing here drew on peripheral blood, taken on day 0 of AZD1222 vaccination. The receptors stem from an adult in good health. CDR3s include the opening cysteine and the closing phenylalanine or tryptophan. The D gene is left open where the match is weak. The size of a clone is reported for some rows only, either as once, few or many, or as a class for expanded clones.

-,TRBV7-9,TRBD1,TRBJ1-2,CASSLDRGLSYGYTF,TGTGCCAGCAGCTTAGACAGGGGGCTCAGCTATGGCTACACCTTC
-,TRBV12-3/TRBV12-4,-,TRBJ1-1,CASSPGTSAFF,TGTGCCAGCAGTCCCGGGACTAGTGCTTTCTTT
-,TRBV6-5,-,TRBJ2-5,CASSTRILGETQYF,TGTGCCAGCAGCACTCGAATTCTTGGGGAGACCCAGTACTTC
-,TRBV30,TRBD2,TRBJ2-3,CAWSVGLAGGSNTQYF,TGTGCCTGGAGTGTTGGCCTAGCGGGGGGTTCGAATACGCAGTATTTT
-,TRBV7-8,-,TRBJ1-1,CASSLAGPRAEAFF,TGTGCCAGCAGCTTAGCAGGTCCCCGGGCTGAAGCTTTCTTT
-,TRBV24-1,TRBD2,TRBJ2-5,CATSGTSGEEPQYF,TGTGCCACCAGTGGGACTAGCGGGGAAGAGCCCCAGTACTTC
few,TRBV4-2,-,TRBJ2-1,CASSQDSGASRAPYNEQFF,TGTGCCAGCAGCCAAGATTCGGGGGCCAGCCGGGCGCCCTACAATGAGCAGTTCTTC
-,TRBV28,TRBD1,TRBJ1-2,CASSLWEGAQENYGYTF,TGTGCCAGCAGTTTATGGGAGGGGGCGCAAGAAAACTATGGCTACACCTTC
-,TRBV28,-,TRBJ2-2,CASSLLRGWGTGELFF,TGTGCCAGCAGTTTGCTTAGGGGCTGGGGGACCGGGGAGCTGTTTTTT
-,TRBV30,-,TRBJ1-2,CAWSGTGNYGYTF,TGTGCCTGGAGTGGTACAGGGAACTATGGCTACACCTTC
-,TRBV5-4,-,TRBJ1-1,CASSLEGARRDAFF,TGTGCCAGCAGCTTGGAAGGGGCGCGGAGGGATGCTTTCTTT
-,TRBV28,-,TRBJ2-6,CASSTLSVNSGVLTF,TGTGCCAGCAGTACCCTGTCGGTGAACTCCGGCGTCCTGACTTTC
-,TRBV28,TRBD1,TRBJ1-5,CASRLRKDRGFIQPQHF,TGTGCCAGCAGATTACGAAAGGACAGGGGGTTTATTCAGCCCCAGCATTTT
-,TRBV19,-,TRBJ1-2,CASSMGPTRDGYTF,TGTGCCAGTAGTATGGGGCCCACTCGGGATGGCTACACCTTC
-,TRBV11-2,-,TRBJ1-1,CASSLVPRPFRGDTEAFF,TGTGCCAGCAGCTTAGTCCCAAGACCCTTCCGAGGGGACACTGAAGCTTTCTTT
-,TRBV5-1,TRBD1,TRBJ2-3,CASSPGTGGTDTQYF,TGCGCCAGCAGCCCCGGGACAGGAGGCACAGATACGCAGTATTTT
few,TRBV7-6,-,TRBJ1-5,CASSLSGNQPQHF,TGTGCCAGCAGCTTATCCGGCAATCAGCCCCAGCATTTT
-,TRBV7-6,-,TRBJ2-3,CASSLARVSGTDTQYF,TGTGCCAGCAGCTTAGCCAGGGTCTCAGGCACAGATACGCAGTATTTT
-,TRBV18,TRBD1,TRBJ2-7,CASSLRTGLDEQYF,TGTGCCAGCTCACTCCGGACAGGGCTCGACGAGCAGTACTTC
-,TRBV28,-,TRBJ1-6,CASCRGSPLHF,TGTGCCAGTTGTAGGGGTTCACCCCTCCACTTT
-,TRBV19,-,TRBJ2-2,CASSIGPGTGELFF,TGTGCCAGTAGTATTGGACCGGGCACCGGGGAGCTGTTTTTT
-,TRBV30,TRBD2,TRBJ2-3,CAWGGTKDTQYF,TGTGCCTGGGGAGGGACTAAAGATACGCAGTATTTT
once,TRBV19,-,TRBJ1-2,CASAGTPLSITGGYTF,TGTGCCAGCGCCGGGACACCCCTCTCGATAACGGGTGGCTACACCTTC
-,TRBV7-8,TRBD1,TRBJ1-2,CASSLAATKGQPILAGGYTF,TGTGCCAGCAGCTTAGCGGCCACCAAGGGACAGCCGATTCTGGCGGGCGGCTACACCTTC
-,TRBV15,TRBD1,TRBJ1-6,CATSSDGQGAPDSPLHF,TGTGCCACCAGCAGCGACGGACAGGGGGCGCCTGATTCACCCCTCCACTTT
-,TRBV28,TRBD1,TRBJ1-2,CASSRDSEYGYTF,TGTGCCAGCAGTAGGGACAGCGAATATGGCTACACCTTC
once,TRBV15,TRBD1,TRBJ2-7,CATRGQNYEQYF,TGTGCCACCCGGGGACAGAACTACGAGCAGTACTTC
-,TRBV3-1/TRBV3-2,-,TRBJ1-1,CASSPLTGGSTEAFF,TGTGCCAGCAGCCCCCTTACGGGGGGGAGTACTGAAGCTTTCTTT
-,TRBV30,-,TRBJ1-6,CAWLSISSYNSPLHF,TGTGCCTGGCTCTCAATCAGCTCCTATAATTCACCCCTCCACTTT
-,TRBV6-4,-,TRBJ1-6,CASSPLWGNDSPLHF,TGTGCCAGCAGTCCTCTGTGGGGGAACGATTCACCCCTCCACTTT
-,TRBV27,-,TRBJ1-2,CASSRGTHFGYTF,TGTGCCAGCAGCCGCGGGACGCACTTTGGCTACACCTTC
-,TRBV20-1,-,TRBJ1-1,CSAKGNTEAFF,TGCAGTGCTAAGGGGAACACTGAAGCTTTCTTT
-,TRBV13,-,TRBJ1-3,CASSTRTEYSGNTIYF,TGTGCCAGCAGCACTAGGACAGAATACTCTGGAAACACCATATATTTT
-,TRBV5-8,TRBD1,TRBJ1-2,CASTRTGGHGYTF,TGTGCCAGCACTAGGACAGGAGGACATGGCTACACCTTC
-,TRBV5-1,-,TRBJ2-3,CASSLAAGISTDTQYF,TGCGCCAGCAGCTTGGCCGCGGGGATTAGCACAGATACGCAGTATTTT
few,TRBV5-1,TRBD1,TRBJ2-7,CASSLKGTGGTSEQYF,TGCGCCAGCAGCTTGAAGGGGACAGGGGGAACATCCGAGCAGTACTTC
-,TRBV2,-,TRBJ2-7,CASSPAGAYYEQYF,TGTGCCAGCAGTCCGGCAGGGGCTTACTACGAGCAGTACTTC
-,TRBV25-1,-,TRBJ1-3,CASSPGVPNSGNTIYF,TGTGCCAGCAGTCCAGGAGTACCCAACTCTGGAAACACCATATATTTT
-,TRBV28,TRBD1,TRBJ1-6,CASSLSGTGGGLNSPLHF,TGTGCCAGCAGTTTATCCGGGACAGGGGGTGGCCTTAATTCACCCCTCCACTTT
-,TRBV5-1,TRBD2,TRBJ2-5,CASSSELAGETEETQYF,TGCGCCAGCAGCTCCGAACTAGCGGGGGAGACAGAAGAGACCCAGTACTTC
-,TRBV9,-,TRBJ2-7,CASSVDRQPDYEQYF,TGTGCCAGCAGCGTAGACAGACAGCCAGACTACGAGCAGTACTTC
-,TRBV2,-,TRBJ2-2,CASFRGTNTGELFF,TGTGCCAGCTTTAGAGGGACGAACACCGGGGAGCTGTTTTTT
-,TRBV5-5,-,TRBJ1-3,CASTPHEWFSSGNTIYF,TGTGCCAGCACCCCCCATGAATGGTTCAGCTCTGGAAACACCATATATTTT
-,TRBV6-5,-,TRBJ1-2,CASSWAYGYTF,TGTGCCAGCTCTTGGGCCTATGGCTACACCTTC
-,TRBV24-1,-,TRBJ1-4,CATSDSPTDEKLFF,TGTGCCACCAGTGACTCACCGACCGATGAAAAACTGTTTTTT
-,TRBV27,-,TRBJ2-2,CASSLEADTGELFF,TGTGCCAGCAGTTTGGAGGCGGACACCGGGGAGCTGTTTTTT
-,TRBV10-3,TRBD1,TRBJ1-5,CAISATGVGGNQPQHF,TGTGCCATCAGTGCGACAGGGGTTGGAGGCAATCAGCCCCAGCATTTT
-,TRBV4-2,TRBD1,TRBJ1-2,CASSPLTGGYGYTF,TGTGCCAGCAGCCCTTTAACAGGGGGCTATGGCTACACCTTC
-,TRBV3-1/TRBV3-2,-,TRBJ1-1,CASSHRGGTEAFF,TGTGCCAGCAGCCACAGGGGTGGGACTGAAGCTTTCTTT
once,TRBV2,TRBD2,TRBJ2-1,CASSEGNIRTSGFNEQFF,TGTGCCAGCAGCGAAGGGAACATTCGGACTAGCGGGTTTAATGAGCAGTTCTTC
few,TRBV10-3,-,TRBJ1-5,CAISEAGLTSNQPQHF,TGTGCCATCAGTGAGGCGGGACTTACTAGCAATCAGCCCCAGCATTTT
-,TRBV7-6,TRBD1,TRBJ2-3,CASSLGTGMVDTQYF,TGTGCCAGCAGCTTAGGGACAGGGATGGTTGATACGCAGTATTTT
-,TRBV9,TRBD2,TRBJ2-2,CASSRGGITGELFF,TGTGCCAGCAGCCGCGGGGGGATCACCGGGGAGCTGTTTTTT
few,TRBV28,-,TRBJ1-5,CASSLSEVDQPQHF,TGTGCCAGCAGTTTAAGCGAGGTCGATCAGCCCCAGCATTTT